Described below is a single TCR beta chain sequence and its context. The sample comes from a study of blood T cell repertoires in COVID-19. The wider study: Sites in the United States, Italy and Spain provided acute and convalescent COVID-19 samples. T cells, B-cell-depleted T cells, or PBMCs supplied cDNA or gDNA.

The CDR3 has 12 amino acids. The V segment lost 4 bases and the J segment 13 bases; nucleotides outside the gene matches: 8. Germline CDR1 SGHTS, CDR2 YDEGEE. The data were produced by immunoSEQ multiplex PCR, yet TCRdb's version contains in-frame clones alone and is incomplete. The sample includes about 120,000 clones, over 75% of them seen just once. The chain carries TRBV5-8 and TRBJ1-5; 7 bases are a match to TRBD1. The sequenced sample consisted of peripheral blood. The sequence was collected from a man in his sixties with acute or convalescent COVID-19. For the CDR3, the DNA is TGTGCCAGCAGCGAAACAGGGGCCGTACAGCATTTT. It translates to CASSETGAVQHF. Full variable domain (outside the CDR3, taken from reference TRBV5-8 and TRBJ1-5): EAGVTQSPTHLIKTRGQQATLRCSPISGHTSVYWYQQALGLGLQFLLWYDEGEERNRGNFPPRFSGRQFPNYSSELNVNALELEDSALYLCASSETGAVQHFGDGTRLSIL.